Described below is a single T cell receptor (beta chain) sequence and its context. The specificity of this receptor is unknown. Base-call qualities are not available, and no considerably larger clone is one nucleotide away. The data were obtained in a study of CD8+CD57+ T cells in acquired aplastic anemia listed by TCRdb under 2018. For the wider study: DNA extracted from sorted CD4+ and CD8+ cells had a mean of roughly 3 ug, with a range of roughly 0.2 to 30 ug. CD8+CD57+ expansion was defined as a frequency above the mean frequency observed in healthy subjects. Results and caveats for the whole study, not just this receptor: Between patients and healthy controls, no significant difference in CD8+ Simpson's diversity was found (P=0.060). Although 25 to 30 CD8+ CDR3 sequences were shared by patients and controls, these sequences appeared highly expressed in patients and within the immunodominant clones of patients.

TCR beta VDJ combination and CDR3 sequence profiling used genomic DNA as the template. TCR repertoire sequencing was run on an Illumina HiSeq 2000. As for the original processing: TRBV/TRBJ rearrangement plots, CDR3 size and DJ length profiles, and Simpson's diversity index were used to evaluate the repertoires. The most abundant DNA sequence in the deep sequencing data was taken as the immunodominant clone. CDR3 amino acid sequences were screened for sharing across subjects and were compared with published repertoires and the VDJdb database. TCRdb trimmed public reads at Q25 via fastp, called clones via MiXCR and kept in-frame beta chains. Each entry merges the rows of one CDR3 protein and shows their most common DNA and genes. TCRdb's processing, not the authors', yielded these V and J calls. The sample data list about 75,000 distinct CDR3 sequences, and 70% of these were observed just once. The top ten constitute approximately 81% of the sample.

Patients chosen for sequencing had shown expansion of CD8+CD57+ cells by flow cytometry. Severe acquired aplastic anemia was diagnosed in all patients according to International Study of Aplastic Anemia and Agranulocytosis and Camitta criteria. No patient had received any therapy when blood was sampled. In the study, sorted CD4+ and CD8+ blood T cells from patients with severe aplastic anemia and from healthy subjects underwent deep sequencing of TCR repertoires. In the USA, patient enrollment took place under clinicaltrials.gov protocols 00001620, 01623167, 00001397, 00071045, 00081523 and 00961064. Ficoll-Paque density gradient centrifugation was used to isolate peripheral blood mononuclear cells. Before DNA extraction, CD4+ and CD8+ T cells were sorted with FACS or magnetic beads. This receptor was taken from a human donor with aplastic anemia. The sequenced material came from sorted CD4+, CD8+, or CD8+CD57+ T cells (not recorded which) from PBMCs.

The CDR3 protein: CASQRGAFEQYF. The nucleotides read TGTGCCAGCCAAAGGGGTGCCTTCGAGCAGTACTTC. The chain uses TRBV7-9 and TRBJ2-7; perhaps TRBD1 is the D gene, with 5 bases matching. Based on the germline V gene (reference sequence), the CDR1 and CDR2 sequences are SEHNR and FQNEAQ. Counted from cysteine to phenylalanine, this CDR3 has 12 amino acids. The retained sequence is limited to the CDR3, 36 bases, with the frame set at the first base. Cut back by 8 bases and 6 bases, the V and J ends lie 14 bases apart. The full variable domain, with segments outside the CDR3 supplied by the reference TRBV7-9 and TRBJ2-7 proteins, appears as DTGVSQNPRHKITKRGQNVTFRCDPISEHNRLYWYRQTLGQGPEFLTYFQNEAQLEKSRLLSDRFSAERPKGSFSTLEIQRTEQGDSAMYLCASQRGAFEQYFGPGTRLTVT.